This T cell receptor (beta chain) stems from a study of T cells after yellow fever vaccination. Study summary: Any fraction with a low cell number was prepared using SMART-Seq v4 Ultra Low Input.

Germline V CDR1 and CDR2: SEHNR, FQNEAQ (reference sequence). The CDR3 runs to 15 residues. V was clipped by 3 bases and J by 0 bases, with 8 bases between them. TCRdb re-derived calls from the 5' RACE reads in MiXCR, one entry per CDR3 protein. The profile shows some 260,000 distinct CDR3 sequences, around 4.9% of them singletons. Findings of the study overall: Reappearance after the booster was observed for most primary-vaccination clones (96% CD4, about 85% CD8).

In this sample, this clonotype turned up many times. Its specificity is not known. The V and J genes are TRBV7-9 and TRBJ2-2; TRBD2 might be the D (7 bases). The input for sequencing was CD4+ T cells sorted from PBMCs, taken on the day of the yellow fever booster vaccination. The sequence derives from a man aged 18 to 29 who received the YFV17D yellow fever vaccine. The CDR3 sequence is CASSFGGPNTGELFF. The CDR3 DNA reads as TGTGCCAGCAGCTTCGGGGGGCCGAACACCGGGGAGCTGTTTTTT.